Listed below are T cell receptor beta chains from one sample, sequenced in a study of cytomegalovirus exposure and HLA in healthy donors. TCRdb keeps only in-frame clones here, not all; method: immunoSEQ multiplex PCR. The sample shows about 120,000 clones, just under 75% of them seen only once. Sequencing input: PBMCs. All receptors come from a human donor in good health. The CDR3 runs from the conserved cysteine through the conserved F or W. D genes are given only for firm matches. Some rows mark clone size as missing; the rest say once, few, many or name a class of expanded clone.

clone_size	v_call	j_call	cdr3_length	d_call	cdr3_nt	cdr3_aa
-	TRBV28	TRBJ2-2	12	-	TGTGCCAGCAAGGAGCCCACCGGGGAGCTGTTTTTT	CASKEPTGELFF
-	TRBV2	TRBJ1-5	14	-	TGTGCCAGCGGTACTGGGGCAAACAATCAGCCCCAGCATTTT	CASGTGANNQPQHF
-	TRBV14	TRBJ1-3	16	-	TGTGCCAGCAGCCAAGTGGAGGGATGGCCGGGGGGCACCATATATTTT	CASSQVEGWPGGTIYF
-	TRBV9	TRBJ1-3	15	-	TGTGCCAGCAGTGCCCGGGAGAGCTCTGGAAACACCATATATTTT	CASSARESSGNTIYF
-	TRBV5-4	TRBJ2-4	15	-	TGTGCCAGCAGCTTGGTCACGCAGGCCAAAAACATTCAGTACTTC	CASSLVTQAKNIQYF
few	TRBV19	TRBJ1-3	14	-	TGTGCCAGTAGTAAGGGGCCTTCTGGAAACACCATATATTTT	CASSKGPSGNTIYF
once	TRBV5-1	TRBJ2-5	14	-	TGCGCCAGCAGCTTGATCCGAGGGGGAGAGACCCAGTACTTC	CASSLIRGGETQYF
-	TRBV7-6	TRBJ2-7	13	TRBD2	TGTGCCAGCAGCTTAGGGGGGGGTGGCGAGCAGTACTTC	CASSLGGGGEQYF
-	TRBV5-6	TRBJ1-2	14	-	TGTGCCAGCAGCTTGGACAGGACTAACTATGGCTACACCTTC	CASSLDRTNYGYTF
-	TRBV19	TRBJ1-2	13	-	TGTGCCAGTAGTATCCCCGGGGACTATGGCTACACCTTC	CASSIPGDYGYTF
few	TRBV28	TRBJ1-5	18	TRBD1	TGTGCCAGCAGTTTGAGTAGGACGGGACAGGCGTTAAATCAGCCCCAGCATTTT	CASSLSRTGQALNQPQHF
-	TRBV4-2	TRBJ1-6	15	-	TGTGCCAGCAGCCAAGTTGGTGGGGAGGGCTCACCCCTCCACTTT	CASSQVGGEGSPLHF
-	TRBV5-1	TRBJ2-5	12	-	TGCGCCAGCACAGGGGATCAAGAGACCCAGTACTTC	CASTGDQETQYF
-	TRBV4-1	TRBJ2-5	14	-	TGCGCCAGCAGCCACAGGACTCCCTCAGAGACCCAGTACTTC	CASSHRTPSETQYF
few	TRBV4-3	TRBJ1-4	15	TRBD1	TGCGCCAGCAGCCAGGGACAGGGAACTAATGAAAAACTGTTTTTT	CASSQGQGTNEKLFF
-	TRBV6-6	TRBJ2-7	14	TRBD1	TGTGCCAGCAGTTCCGGGACAGCCAGCCTGGAGCAGTACTTC	CASSSGTASLEQYF
-	TRBV9	TRBJ2-2	16	TRBD2	TGTGCCTTGCCTTCTAGCGGGGGTAAGAACACCGGGGAGCTGTTTTTT	CALPSSGGKNTGELFF
-	TRBV4-2	TRBJ2-3	21	TRBD2	TGTGCCAGCAGCCAAGAGGGAATTGGGGCTAGCGGGGTATGGGGCCCAGATACGCAGTATTTT	CASSQEGIGASGVWGPDTQYF
-	TRBV11-3	TRBJ2-2	17	-	TGTGCCAGCAGCTTGGGTACAGGAGCTAGAAGCACCGGGGAGCTGTTTTTT	CASSLGTGARSTGELFF
-	TRBV10-1	TRBJ2-1	15	TRBD1	TGCGCCAGCAGTGCCTCCGGGACAGGGTACAATGAGCAGTTCTTC	CASSASGTGYNEQFF
few	TRBV5-4	TRBJ2-1	15	TRBD2	TGTGCCAGCAGCTTAGCGGGAGGTAGATCATATGAGCAGTTCTTC	CASSLAGGRSYEQFF
-	TRBV7-2	TRBJ1-2	14	-	TGTGCCAGCAGCTTCCGACAGCCTAACTATGGCTACACCTTC	CASSFRQPNYGYTF
few	TRBV28	TRBJ2-7	12	TRBD2	TGTGCCAGCGCGGGAGCCCAGTACGAGCAGTACTTC	CASAGAQYEQYF
few	TRBV6-6	TRBJ2-2	15	TRBD1	TGTGCCAGCGCTTCGGGACAGGGGGCCACCGGGGAGCTGTTTTTT	CASASGQGATGELFF
-	TRBV27	TRBJ2-2	19	TRBD2	TGTGCCAGCAGTTTAAAGTTGACTAGCGGGAGTCTGAACACCGGGGAGCTGTTTTTT	CASSLKLTSGSLNTGELFF
few	TRBV5-6	TRBJ2-3	16	TRBD2	TGTGCCAGCAGCTTGTTAGCGGGGGGGCGCACAGATACGCAGTATTTT	CASSLLAGGRTDTQYF
-	TRBV18	TRBJ2-2	15	-	TGTGCCAGCTCACCCGACAGGACGGGCACCGGGGAGCTGTTTTTT	CASSPDRTGTGELFF
-	TRBV6-1	TRBJ1-5	14	-	TGTGCCAGCAGTGGGCTGATTGGCAATCAGCCCCAGCATTTT	CASSGLIGNQPQHF
-	TRBV15	TRBJ2-5	15	-	TGTGCCACCAGCCCTGCAAACAGGGATCGGGAGACCCAGTACTTC	CATSPANRDRETQYF
-	TRBV6-6	TRBJ2-3	15	TRBD1	TGTGCCAGCAGTTTACAGGGGGCGCGGACAGATACGCAGTATTTT	CASSLQGARTDTQYF
-	TRBV9	TRBJ1-3	14	-	TGTGCCAGCAGCGAAGGAGGGCTTGGAAACACCATATATTTT	CASSEGGLGNTIYF
few	TRBV6-1	TRBJ1-5	14	-	TGTGCCAGCGAAAGAGGAGGTGGCAATCAGCCCCAGCATTTT	CASERGGGNQPQHF
few	TRBV9	TRBJ2-2	15	TRBD2	TGTGCCAGCAGCTCGAGACTAGCGGGGGCCGGGGAGCTGTTTTTT	CASSSRLAGAGELFF
-	TRBV11-3	TRBJ2-3	13	-	TGTGCCAGCAGCTTAATATACACAGATACGCAGTATTTT	CASSLIYTDTQYF
-	TRBV2	TRBJ2-3	15	TRBD2	TGTGCCAGCACCGGACTAGCGGGAGTCATAGATACGCAGTATTTT	CASTGLAGVIDTQYF
many	TRBV7-9	TRBJ1-1	14	-	TGTGCCAGCACCAACAATGGGGCAGGGCCTGAAGCTTTCTTT	CASTNNGAGPEAFF
-	TRBV5-5	TRBJ1-5	13	-	TGTGCCAGCAGTGATGGCGGAAATCAGCCCCAGCATTTT	CASSDGGNQPQHF
few	TRBV6-1	TRBJ2-7	11	-	TGTGCCGCCCGGAGGGGCTACGAGCAGTACTTC	CAARRGYEQYF
once	TRBV30	TRBJ2-4	15	-	TGTGCCTGGAGCGTCGGAGGGACGGCCAAAAACATTCAGTACTTC	CAWSVGGTAKNIQYF
-	TRBV11-3	TRBJ2-1	14	-	TGTGCCAGCAGCTCCACTGACGGAGGATTTGAGCAGTTCTTC	CASSSTDGGFEQFF
-	TRBV15	TRBJ2-5	14	-	TGTGCCACCAGCCGATCTGACGGGGAAGAGACCCAGTACTTC	CATSRSDGEETQYF
-	TRBV30	TRBJ2-1	14	TRBD2	TGTGCCTGGAGCCGGACTAGCGGCCACGGTGAGCAGTTCTTC	CAWSRTSGHGEQFF
-	TRBV30	TRBJ2-5	15	TRBD1	TGTGCCTGGAGGAGGACAGGGGGCGTGCAGGGGACCCAGTACTTC	CAWRRTGGVQGTQYF
once	TRBV29-1	TRBJ1-1	14	TRBD1	TGCAGCGTAGGGACAGTCCGTATGAACACTGAAGCTTTCTTT	CSVGTVRMNTEAFF